The present T cell receptor (beta chain) was sequenced within a study of tumor-infiltrating lymphocytes in localized non-small cell lung cancer. Overall study context: From each patient, both tumor and uninvolved lung, non-adjacent to tumor, were sampled.

Concerning this clone itself: The antigen is not known.

General study results and limits: T-cell fraction did not differ between immunotypes IM1 and IM2. Only some patients had TCR sequencing, depending on available tissue.

The method was immunoSEQ multiplex PCR; TCRdb's version includes in-frame clones alone and lacks a portion of them. The table shows 15,000 to 20,000 clones, with 78% occurring only once. Per germline, CDR1 MNHNS and CDR2 SASEGT. The CDR3 runs 16 residues. Trimming took off 4 bases at V and 2 bases at J, with 17 bases between the two ends. This receptor was identified in a human donor with non-small cell lung cancer. The chain carries TRBV6-1 and TRBJ1-1; no firm D call. Sequencing was performed on lung tumor tissue. CDR3 loop: CASSASLRVLNTEAFF. As DNA, the CDR3 is TGTGCCAGCAGTGCTAGCCTACGGGTCCTAAACACTGAAGCTTTCTTT.